Within the sample, the clone carrying this TCR beta chain is large. The antigen remains unidentified. These data come from a study of the immune and genomic landscape of osteosarcoma. Findings and limits, study-wide: Limited clonal expansion was suggested by productive clonality averaging about 0.087, maximum approximately 0.3. A few cases had one hyperexpanded dominant clone and under 100 clonotypes. Productive clonality stayed low overall, though C3 exceeded C1.

Poor-prognosis osteosarcoma patients supplied post-treatment primary, local recurrence and metastasis tumor specimens. Profiled with immunoSEQ multiplex PCR; TCRdb holds only in-frame clones, not every one. The data contain several hundred clones, over 65% of them singletons. The junction had 8 bases not matched to a gene; V was cut back by 5 bases and J by 6 bases. The CDR3 runs 14 residues. The V gene's germline CDR1 is MNHEY and CDR2 SVGAGI. The source of this sequence is a boy between 10 and 17 years old with osteosarcoma. Sequenced: metastatic tumor tissue from the lung. This chain connects TRBV6-5 to TRBJ2-7; 9 bases align to TRBD2. DNA of the CDR3: TGTGCCAGCAGTAGGGCGGGAGGGCCTTCCGAGCAGTACTTC. Residues: CASSRAGGPSEQYF.